These T cell receptor beta chains were read from a single sample in a study of blood T cell repertoires in COVID-19. Sequencing was performed with immunoSEQ multiplex PCR; in TCRdb, only in-frame clones are kept and a portion is missing. The sample shows about 200,000 clones, more than 75% of them seen only once. The sample taken for sequencing was peripheral blood. The receptor source for this set is a woman older than 75 with acute or convalescent COVID-19. CDR3s include the opening cysteine and the closing phenylalanine or tryptophan. The D gene is left open where the match is weak. Clone size is shown for a subset of rows, as once, few, many or a class of expanded clone.

d_gene: -
v_gene: TRBV29-1
abundance: -
j_gene: TRBJ1-1
CDR3nt: TGCAGCGTTTTCCCCGGGAACACTGAAGCTTTCTTT
CDR3aa: CSVFPGNTEAFF

d_gene: -
v_gene: TRBV28
abundance: -
j_gene: TRBJ1-1
CDR3nt: TGTGCCAGCACCCAGGGGCCTGCGGCTTTCTTT
CDR3aa: CASTQGPAAFF

d_gene: TRBD1
v_gene: TRBV19
abundance: -
j_gene: TRBJ2-3
CDR3nt: TGTGCCAGTAGTGTCACGACAGGGGTGGCGCAGTATTTT
CDR3aa: CASSVTTGVAQYF

d_gene: TRBD2
v_gene: TRBV6-5
abundance: -
j_gene: TRBJ2-7
CDR3nt: TGTGCCAGCAGTTACGGTAGCGGGAGGGACGAGCAGTACTTC
CDR3aa: CASSYGSGRDEQYF

d_gene: TRBD2
v_gene: TRBV24-1
abundance: -
j_gene: TRBJ2-1
CDR3nt: TGTGCCACCAGTGGATCTGCCCCCCGGGAGGGCCAGGTTGAGCAGTTCTTC
CDR3aa: CATSGSAPREGQVEQFF

d_gene: -
v_gene: TRBV4-3
abundance: -
j_gene: TRBJ1-5
CDR3nt: TGCGCCAGCAGCCAAGACAGGGGTCAGCCCCAGCATTTT
CDR3aa: CASSQDRGQPQHF

d_gene: -
v_gene: TRBV1
abundance: -
j_gene: TRBJ2-1
CDR3nt: TGCACCAGCAGCCTCAGACTAGCGGGAGGCAAGTACAATGAGCAGTTCTTC
CDR3aa: CTSSLRLAGGKYNEQFF

d_gene: TRBD2
v_gene: TRBV7-8
abundance: -
j_gene: TRBJ2-1
CDR3nt: TGTGCCAGCAGCTTAGAGGCCACCGGGACTAGTGTCTACAATGAGCAGTTCTTC
CDR3aa: CASSLEATGTSVYNEQFF

d_gene: -
v_gene: TRBV7-2
abundance: -
j_gene: TRBJ1-2
CDR3nt: TGTGCCAGCAGCTACCAGTCCAGCGAACCCTATGGCTACACCTTC
CDR3aa: CASSYQSSEPYGYTF

d_gene: TRBD1
v_gene: TRBV30
abundance: -
j_gene: TRBJ1-2
CDR3nt: TGTGCCTGGAGAGGGAACAGGGGTTGGGGAGGCTACACCTTC
CDR3aa: CAWRGNRGWGGYTF

d_gene: TRBD1
v_gene: TRBV4-3
abundance: -
j_gene: TRBJ2-1
CDR3nt: TGCGCCAGCAGCCAAGATAGGGGTTCGGGACAGAGATTCAGCTCCTACAATGAGCAGTTCTTC
CDR3aa: CASSQDRGSGQRFSSYNEQFF

d_gene: TRBD1
v_gene: TRBV19
abundance: -
j_gene: TRBJ2-6
CDR3nt: TGTGCCAGTAGTTTATTGGGCTGGAGGGACAGGGCTTCCGGGGCCAACGTCCTGACTTTC
CDR3aa: CASSLLGWRDRASGANVLTF

d_gene: TRBD2
v_gene: TRBV6-4
abundance: -
j_gene: TRBJ2-2
CDR3nt: TGTGCCAGCAGTCGACTAGCGGGGCTCACCGGGGAGCTGTTTTTT
CDR3aa: CASSRLAGLTGELFF

d_gene: -
v_gene: TRBV5-1
abundance: -
j_gene: TRBJ2-5
CDR3nt: TGCGCCAGCAAGGGAGCGTACCAAGAGACCCAGTACTTC
CDR3aa: CASKGAYQETQYF

d_gene: -
v_gene: TRBV5-1
abundance: -
j_gene: TRBJ1-1
CDR3nt: TGCGCCAGCAGCATAGAATGGGGGCCACTAGGCACTGAAGCTTTCTTT
CDR3aa: CASSIEWGPLGTEAFF

d_gene: -
v_gene: TRBV3-1/TRBV3-2
abundance: -
j_gene: TRBJ1-6
CDR3nt: TGTGCCAGTACGAGCGAGCAGACTAATTCACCCCTCCACTTT
CDR3aa: CASTSEQTNSPLHF

d_gene: -
v_gene: TRBV24-1
abundance: few
j_gene: TRBJ2-7
CDR3nt: TGTGCCACCAGTGATGGAGGAAACTCCTACGAGCAGTACTTC
CDR3aa: CATSDGGNSYEQYF

d_gene: -
v_gene: TRBV24-1
abundance: -
j_gene: TRBJ1-5
CDR3nt: TGTGCCACCAGTGATCGACAGCTCAATCAGCCCCAGCATTTT
CDR3aa: CATSDRQLNQPQHF

d_gene: -
v_gene: TRBV11-2
abundance: -
j_gene: TRBJ1-1
CDR3nt: TGTGCCAGCAGCTTAGGGGGTACATATAGTGTCAGGGCGGCGGCTTTCTTT
CDR3aa: CASSLGGTYSVRAAAFF

d_gene: -
v_gene: TRBV27
abundance: -
j_gene: TRBJ2-7
CDR3nt: TGTGCCAGCAGTCCCGACAGTGCATACTACGAGCAGTACTTC
CDR3aa: CASSPDSAYYEQYF

d_gene: -
v_gene: TRBV10-1
abundance: -
j_gene: TRBJ2-3
CDR3nt: TGCGCCAGCCAAGAATCGGTTAGCACAGATACGCAGTATTTT
CDR3aa: CASQESVSTDTQYF

d_gene: -
v_gene: TRBV7-9
abundance: once
j_gene: TRBJ2-3
CDR3nt: TGTGCCAGCAGCTTAGAGGGAGGCGCAGATACGCAGTATTTT
CDR3aa: CASSLEGGADTQYF

d_gene: -
v_gene: TRBV7-2
abundance: -
j_gene: TRBJ2-6
CDR3nt: TGTGCCAGCAGCTTAGGTCTAACCCGTAGCTCTGGGGCCAACGTCCTGACTTTC
CDR3aa: CASSLGLTRSSGANVLTF

d_gene: TRBD1
v_gene: TRBV7-2
abundance: -
j_gene: TRBJ1-2
CDR3nt: TGTGCCAGCAGCCAGAGGACAGGGGGAGACTATGGCTACACCTTC
CDR3aa: CASSQRTGGDYGYTF

d_gene: -
v_gene: TRBV6-4
abundance: once
j_gene: TRBJ1-6
CDR3nt: TGTGCCAGCAGTGCAGGATATAATTCACCCCTCCACTTT
CDR3aa: CASSAGYNSPLHF

d_gene: -
v_gene: TRBV29-1
abundance: -
j_gene: TRBJ1-2
CDR3nt: TGCAGCGCGACCCACAGGGATATCTTATACTTC
CDR3aa: CSATHRDILYF

d_gene: -
v_gene: TRBV28
abundance: -
j_gene: TRBJ1-2
CDR3nt: TGTGCCATCTACGATTTCTCACATGGCTACACCTTC
CDR3aa: CAIYDFSHGYTF

d_gene: TRBD1
v_gene: TRBV2
abundance: -
j_gene: TRBJ1-5
CDR3nt: TGTGCCAGCAGTGAGAGACAGGGATGGAATCAGCCCCAGCATTTT
CDR3aa: CASSERQGWNQPQHF

d_gene: -
v_gene: TRBV25-1
abundance: -
j_gene: TRBJ1-2
CDR3nt: TGTGCCAGCAGTGTAGGGGGCTATGGCTACACCTTC
CDR3aa: CASSVGGYGYTF

d_gene: TRBD2
v_gene: TRBV27
abundance: -
j_gene: TRBJ2-1
CDR3nt: TGTGCCAGCAGTTTACGGCTAGCGGGAGGGCAGAGGTCCTACAATGAGCAGTTCTTC
CDR3aa: CASSLRLAGGQRSYNEQFF

d_gene: -
v_gene: TRBV30
abundance: -
j_gene: TRBJ1-5
CDR3nt: TGTGCCTGGAGTGTATCGGGGAATCAGCCCCAGCATTTT
CDR3aa: CAWSVSGNQPQHF

d_gene: -
v_gene: TRBV10-3
abundance: -
j_gene: TRBJ2-3
CDR3nt: TGTGCCATCAGTGAGAGCGGGTTCGAAAATACGCAGTATTTT
CDR3aa: CAISESGFENTQYF

d_gene: TRBD2
v_gene: TRBV5-1
abundance: once
j_gene: TRBJ2-1
CDR3nt: TGCGCCAGCAGCACTAGCGGGGCCGACAATGAGCAGTTCTTC
CDR3aa: CASSTSGADNEQFF

d_gene: TRBD2
v_gene: TRBV19
abundance: -
j_gene: TRBJ2-5
CDR3nt: TGTGCCAGTAGTATAGGGACTAGCGGGTTAGGAGAGACCCAGTACTTC
CDR3aa: CASSIGTSGLGETQYF

d_gene: -
v_gene: TRBV30
abundance: few
j_gene: TRBJ1-5
CDR3nt: TGTGCCTGGAGTGTACAGGGTAACAATCAGCCCCAGCATTTT
CDR3aa: CAWSVQGNNQPQHF

d_gene: -
v_gene: TRBV12-3/TRBV12-4
abundance: few
j_gene: TRBJ1-2
CDR3nt: TGTGCCAGCAGTTTAGTCCAGGGCTATGGCTACACCTTC
CDR3aa: CASSLVQGYGYTF

d_gene: -
v_gene: TRBV5-1
abundance: -
j_gene: TRBJ2-5
CDR3nt: TGCGCCAGCAGCTTAGGTAACCCAGGGCAAGAGACCCAGTACTTC
CDR3aa: CASSLGNPGQETQYF

d_gene: TRBD1
v_gene: TRBV5-8
abundance: many
j_gene: TRBJ2-7
CDR3nt: TGTGCCAGCAGGCTAAATGGACAGGGGCGAACCTACGAGCAGTACTTC
CDR3aa: CASRLNGQGRTYEQYF

d_gene: TRBD2
v_gene: TRBV7-2
abundance: -
j_gene: TRBJ2-1
CDR3nt: TGTGCCAGCAGCTTTGGGACTACTTACAATGAGCAGTTCTTC
CDR3aa: CASSFGTTYNEQFF

d_gene: -
v_gene: TRBV28
abundance: -
j_gene: TRBJ2-7
CDR3nt: TGTGCCAGCAGAACAGGTTCCAGTTCCTACGAGCAGTACTTC
CDR3aa: CASRTGSSSYEQYF

d_gene: -
v_gene: TRBV11-2
abundance: -
j_gene: TRBJ2-5
CDR3nt: TGTGCCAGCAGCTTAGGGGGGGTCGGGGGACAAGAGACCCAGTACTTC
CDR3aa: CASSLGGVGGQETQYF

d_gene: -
v_gene: TRBV7-9
abundance: -
j_gene: TRBJ1-6
CDR3nt: TGTGCCAGCAGCTTACTTACAGATAATTCACCCCTCCACTTT
CDR3aa: CASSLLTDNSPLHF